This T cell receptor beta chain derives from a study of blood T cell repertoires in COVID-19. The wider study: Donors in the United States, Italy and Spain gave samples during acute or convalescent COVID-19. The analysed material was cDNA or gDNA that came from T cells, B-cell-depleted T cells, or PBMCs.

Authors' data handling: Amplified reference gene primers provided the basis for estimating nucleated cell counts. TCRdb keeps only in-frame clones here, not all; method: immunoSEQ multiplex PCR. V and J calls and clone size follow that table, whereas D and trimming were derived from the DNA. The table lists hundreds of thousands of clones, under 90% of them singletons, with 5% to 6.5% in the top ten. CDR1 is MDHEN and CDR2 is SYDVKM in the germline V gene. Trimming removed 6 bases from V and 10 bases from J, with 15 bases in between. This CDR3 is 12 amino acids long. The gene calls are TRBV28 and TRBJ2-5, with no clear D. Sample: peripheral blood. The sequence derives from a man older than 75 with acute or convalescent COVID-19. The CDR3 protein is CASSIYNRVQYF. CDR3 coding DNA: TGTGCCAGCAGCATATACAACAGAGTCCAGTACTTC.